This T cell receptor (beta chain) was sequenced during a study of cytomegalovirus exposure and HLA in healthy donors. The PCR contained 60 Vbeta and 13 Jbeta primers. Sequencing was performed with immunoSEQ multiplex PCR; in TCRdb, only in-frame clones are kept and a portion is missing. The sample features some 42,000 clones, with about 1.2% in its top ten. Study findings and constraints: Researchers catalogued over 150 TCR beta chains as cytomegalovirus-associated.

A remark on this clone: Its antigen remains unidentified.

From germline, CDR1 is SQVTM and CDR2 ANQGSEA. V was pared by 0 bases and J by 4 bases, with 18 bases between. The CDR3 has 16 amino acids. The chain uses TRBV29-1 and TRBJ2-5, with D perhaps matching TRBD1 (5 bases). Input material: PBMCs. The sequence came from a man between 25 and 39 years old in good health and CMV-seronegative. Here the CDR3 DNA reads TGCAGCGTTGAAGATGGATTCAGGGTAATATCAGAGACCCAGTACTTC. Translating it yields CSVEDGFRVISETQYF. Combining the CDR3 with reference TRBV29-1 and TRBJ2-5 gives the whole variable domain SAVISQKPSRDICQRGTSLTIQCQVDSQVTMMFWYRQQPGQSLTLIATANQGSEATYESGFVIDKFPISRPNLTFSTLTVSNMSPEDSSIYLCSVEDGFRVISETQYFGPGTRLLVL.